This is a list of T cell receptor beta chains from one sample in a study of T cell responses to AZD1222 COVID-19 vaccine. Here immunoSEQ multiplex PCR was the method, and the copy in TCRdb shows in-frame clones only, minus some. The data contain about 55,000 clones, 60% to 80% of them seen just once; the ten biggest clones take up roughly 4.9%. The sequencing used peripheral blood, collected 28 days after the second AZD1222 dose. The receptors come from an adult who received the AZD1222 COVID-19 vaccine. CDR3s include the opening cysteine and the closing phenylalanine or tryptophan. The order of the fields is D gene, V gene, J gene, clone size, CDR3 protein, CDR3 DNA. The D gene is left open where the match is weak. Some rows mark clone size as missing; the rest say once, few, many or name a class of expanded clone.

d_gene: NA
v_gene: TRBV10-2
j_gene: TRBJ2-5
abundance: NA
CDR3aa: CASSRVGSSVLETQYF
CDR3nt: TGCGCCAGCAGCCGAGTCGGAAGTAGTGTCTTGGAGACCCAGTACTTC

d_gene: TRBD1
v_gene: TRBV24-1
j_gene: TRBJ2-3
abundance: NA
CDR3aa: CATRDSLGTDTQYF
CDR3nt: TGTGCCACCCGGGACAGCCTTGGCACAGATACGCAGTATTTT

d_gene: NA
v_gene: TRBV6-6
j_gene: TRBJ2-1
abundance: NA
CDR3aa: CASSYFIGEQFF
CDR3nt: TGTGCCAGCAGTTACTTCATAGGGGAGCAGTTCTTC

d_gene: NA
v_gene: TRBV7-8
j_gene: TRBJ2-1
abundance: NA
CDR3aa: CASFGGGSSYNEQFF
CDR3nt: TGTGCCAGCTTCGGTGGCGGAAGCTCCTACAATGAGCAGTTCTTC

d_gene: NA
v_gene: TRBV7-3
j_gene: TRBJ2-1
abundance: NA
CDR3aa: CASSLRSGGDEQFF
CDR3nt: TGTGCCAGCAGCTTAAGGTCTGGGGGCGATGAGCAGTTCTTC

d_gene: NA
v_gene: TRBV7-2
j_gene: TRBJ2-1
abundance: once
CDR3aa: CASSLRPNEQFF
CDR3nt: TGTGCCAGCAGCTTAAGACCGAATGAGCAGTTCTTC

d_gene: NA
v_gene: TRBV28
j_gene: TRBJ2-2
abundance: NA
CDR3aa: CASSLTLRREGTGELFF
CDR3nt: TGTGCCAGCAGTTTAACTCTCCGGAGGGAAGGAACCGGGGAGCTGTTTTTT

d_gene: TRBD1
v_gene: TRBV2
j_gene: TRBJ1-2
abundance: NA
CDR3aa: CASSEGQGFGYTF
CDR3nt: TGTGCCAGCAGCGAAGGACAGGGGTTTGGCTACACCTTC

d_gene: NA
v_gene: TRBV6-1
j_gene: TRBJ1-6
abundance: NA
CDR3aa: CASSVMRSSYNSPLHF
CDR3nt: TGTGCCAGCAGTGTCATGAGGAGCTCCTATAATTCACCCCTCCACTTT

d_gene: TRBD1
v_gene: TRBV29-1
j_gene: TRBJ1-2
abundance: NA
CDR3aa: CSVDATGDGYTF
CDR3nt: TGCAGCGTTGATGCGACAGGGGACGGCTACACCTTC

d_gene: NA
v_gene: TRBV28
j_gene: TRBJ2-2
abundance: NA
CDR3aa: CASSSHTGELFF
CDR3nt: TGTGCCAGCAGTTCCCATACCGGGGAGCTGTTTTTT

d_gene: NA
v_gene: TRBV6-5
j_gene: TRBJ1-5
abundance: once
CDR3aa: CASRTGFQPQHF
CDR3nt: TGTGCCAGCAGGACAGGTTTTCAGCCCCAGCATTTT

d_gene: TRBD2
v_gene: TRBV11-2
j_gene: TRBJ2-2
abundance: NA
CDR3aa: CASSVSGGINTGELFF
CDR3nt: TGTGCCAGCAGCGTTAGCGGGGGGATTAACACCGGGGAGCTGTTTTTT

d_gene: NA
v_gene: TRBV5-4
j_gene: TRBJ1-6
abundance: once
CDR3aa: CASSLDGGHNSPLHF
CDR3nt: TGTGCCAGCAGCTTGGACGGGGGGCATAATTCACCCCTCCACTTT

d_gene: NA
v_gene: TRBV7-2
j_gene: TRBJ1-6
abundance: NA
CDR3aa: CASRGLYNSPLHF
CDR3nt: TGTGCCAGCAGGGGCCTCTATAATTCACCCCTCCACTTT

d_gene: NA
v_gene: TRBV10-1
j_gene: TRBJ1-5
abundance: NA
CDR3aa: CASSAGFNQPQHF
CDR3nt: TGCGCCAGCAGTGCAGGCTTCAATCAGCCCCAGCATTTT

d_gene: TRBD1
v_gene: TRBV19
j_gene: TRBJ1-4
abundance: NA
CDR3aa: CAISTGSQEKLFF
CDR3nt: TGTGCCATCTCGACAGGGTCGCAAGAAAAACTGTTTTTT

d_gene: TRBD2
v_gene: TRBV19
j_gene: TRBJ2-7
abundance: medium-sized
CDR3aa: CASSPAGAFAEQYF
CDR3nt: TGTGCCAGTAGTCCAGCGGGAGCTTTCGCCGAGCAGTACTTC

d_gene: NA
v_gene: TRBV7-8
j_gene: TRBJ2-5
abundance: NA
CDR3aa: CASSLANQETQYF
CDR3nt: TGTGCCAGCAGCTTAGCGAACCAAGAGACCCAGTACTTC

d_gene: TRBD2
v_gene: TRBV3-1/TRBV3-2
j_gene: TRBJ2-5
abundance: NA
CDR3aa: CASSLLAEETQYF
CDR3nt: TGTGCCAGCAGCTTACTAGCGGAAGAGACCCAGTACTTC

d_gene: NA
v_gene: TRBV7-9
j_gene: TRBJ1-6
abundance: NA
CDR3aa: CASSFQVDSPLHF
CDR3nt: TGTGCCAGCAGCTTCCAGGTAGATTCACCCCTCCACTTT

d_gene: NA
v_gene: TRBV28
j_gene: TRBJ2-7
abundance: once
CDR3aa: CASSFTDYEQYF
CDR3nt: TGTGCCAGCAGCTTCACCGACTACGAGCAGTACTTC

d_gene: NA
v_gene: TRBV7-2
j_gene: TRBJ1-6
abundance: NA
CDR3aa: CASSSRGDNSPLHF
CDR3nt: TGTGCCAGCAGCTCCCGGGGTGATAATTCACCCCTCCACTTT

d_gene: NA
v_gene: TRBV20-1
j_gene: TRBJ2-7
abundance: NA
CDR3aa: CSAEEDYEQYF
CDR3nt: TGCAGTGCTGAAGAGGACTACGAGCAGTACTTC

d_gene: NA
v_gene: TRBV12-5
j_gene: TRBJ1-1
abundance: NA
CDR3aa: CASGPGTLRGTEAFF
CDR3nt: TGTGCTAGTGGCCCCGGGACGCTCAGAGGCACTGAAGCTTTCTTT

d_gene: TRBD1
v_gene: TRBV11-2
j_gene: TRBJ2-1
abundance: NA
CDR3aa: CASSIGTGVYEQFF
CDR3nt: TGTGCCAGCAGCATAGGGACAGGGGTTTATGAGCAGTTCTTC

d_gene: NA
v_gene: TRBV5-1
j_gene: TRBJ2-3
abundance: NA
CDR3aa: CASSLEGTRTDTQYF
CDR3nt: TGCGCCAGCAGCTTGGAGGGGACACGGACAGATACGCAGTATTTT

d_gene: NA
v_gene: TRBV6-4
j_gene: TRBJ2-1
abundance: NA
CDR3aa: CASSVGPYNEQFF
CDR3nt: TGTGCCAGCAGTGTGGGGCCCTACAATGAGCAGTTCTTC

d_gene: NA
v_gene: TRBV6-5
j_gene: TRBJ1-2
abundance: NA
CDR3aa: CASSSPREAYGYTF
CDR3nt: TGTGCCAGCAGCTCCCCCCGAGAGGCCTATGGCTACACCTTC

d_gene: NA
v_gene: TRBV6-5
j_gene: TRBJ2-5
abundance: NA
CDR3aa: CASSYWGAKETQYF
CDR3nt: TGTGCCAGCAGTTACTGGGGGGCTAAAGAGACCCAGTACTTC

d_gene: NA
v_gene: TRBV18
j_gene: TRBJ2-7
abundance: NA
CDR3aa: CASSPQSSYEQYF
CDR3nt: TGTGCCAGCTCACCACAGAGCTCCTACGAGCAGTACTTC

d_gene: NA
v_gene: TRBV2
j_gene: TRBJ1-2
abundance: few
CDR3aa: CASSENRRDGYTF
CDR3nt: TGTGCCAGCAGTGAGAATCGGAGAGATGGCTACACCTTC

d_gene: NA
v_gene: TRBV19
j_gene: TRBJ2-7
abundance: NA
CDR3aa: CASSSPQREGIYEQYF
CDR3nt: TGTGCCAGTAGTTCACCCCAGCGCGAAGGCATATACGAGCAGTACTTC